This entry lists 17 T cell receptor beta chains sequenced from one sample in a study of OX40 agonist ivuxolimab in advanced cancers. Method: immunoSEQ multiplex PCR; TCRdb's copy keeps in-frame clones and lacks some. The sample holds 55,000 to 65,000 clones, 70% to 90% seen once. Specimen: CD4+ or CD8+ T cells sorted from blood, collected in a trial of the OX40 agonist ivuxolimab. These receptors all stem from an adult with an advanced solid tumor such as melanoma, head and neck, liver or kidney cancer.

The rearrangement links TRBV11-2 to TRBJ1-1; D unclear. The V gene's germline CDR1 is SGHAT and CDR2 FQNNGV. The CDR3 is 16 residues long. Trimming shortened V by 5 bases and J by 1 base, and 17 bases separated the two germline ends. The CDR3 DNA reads TGTGCCAGCAGCCCGCTTATAATCCGGGGGAACACTGAAGCTTTCTTT. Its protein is CASSPLIIRGNTEAFF.

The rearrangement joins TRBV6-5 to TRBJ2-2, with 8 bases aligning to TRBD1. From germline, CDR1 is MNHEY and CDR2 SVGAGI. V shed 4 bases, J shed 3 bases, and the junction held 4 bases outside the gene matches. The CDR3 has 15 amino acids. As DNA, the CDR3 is TGTGCCAGCAGTTCTGGACAGGGTGACACCGGGGAGCTGTTTTTT. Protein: CASSSGQGDTGELFF.

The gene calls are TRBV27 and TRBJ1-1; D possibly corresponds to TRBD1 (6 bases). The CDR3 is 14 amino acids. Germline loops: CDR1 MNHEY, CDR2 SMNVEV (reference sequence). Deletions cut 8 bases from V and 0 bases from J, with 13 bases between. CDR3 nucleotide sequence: TGTGCCAGCCGACCGGACAGACTGAACACTGAAGCTTTCTTT. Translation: CASRPDRLNTEAFF.

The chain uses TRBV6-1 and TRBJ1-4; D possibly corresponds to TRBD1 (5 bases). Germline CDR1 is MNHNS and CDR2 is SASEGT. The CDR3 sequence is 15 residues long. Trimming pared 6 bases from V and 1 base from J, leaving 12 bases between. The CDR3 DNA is TGTGCCAGCAGGGGGGAAGGGGTAACTAATGAAAAACTGTTTTTT. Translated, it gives CASRGEGVTNEKLFF.

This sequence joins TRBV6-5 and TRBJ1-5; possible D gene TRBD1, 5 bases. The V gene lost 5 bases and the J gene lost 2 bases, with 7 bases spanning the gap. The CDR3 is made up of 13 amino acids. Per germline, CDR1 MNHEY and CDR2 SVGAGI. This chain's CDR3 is CASSRDGNQPQHF. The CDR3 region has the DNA TGTGCCAGCAGTCGGGACGGCAATCAGCCCCAGCATTTT.

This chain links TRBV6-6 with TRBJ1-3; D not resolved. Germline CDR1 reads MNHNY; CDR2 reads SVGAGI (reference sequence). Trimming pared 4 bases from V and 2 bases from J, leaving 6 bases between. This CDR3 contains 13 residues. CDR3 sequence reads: CASSSTAGNTIYF. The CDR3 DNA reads TGTGCCAGCAGTTCTACAGCTGGAAACACCATATATTTT.

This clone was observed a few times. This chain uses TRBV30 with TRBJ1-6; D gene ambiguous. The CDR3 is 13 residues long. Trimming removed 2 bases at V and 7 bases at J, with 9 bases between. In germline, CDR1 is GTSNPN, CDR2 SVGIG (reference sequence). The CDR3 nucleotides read TGTGCCTGGAGTCTTCAGGCAAATTCACCCCTCCACTTT. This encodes CAWSLQANSPLHF.

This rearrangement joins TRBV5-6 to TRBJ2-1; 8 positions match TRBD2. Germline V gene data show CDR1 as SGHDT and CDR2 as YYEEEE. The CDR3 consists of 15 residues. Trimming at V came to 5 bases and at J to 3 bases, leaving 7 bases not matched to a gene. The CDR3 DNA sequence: TGTGCCAGCAGTCCCCGCGGGGGGATCTACAATGAGCAGTTCTTC. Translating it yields CASSPRGGIYNEQFF.

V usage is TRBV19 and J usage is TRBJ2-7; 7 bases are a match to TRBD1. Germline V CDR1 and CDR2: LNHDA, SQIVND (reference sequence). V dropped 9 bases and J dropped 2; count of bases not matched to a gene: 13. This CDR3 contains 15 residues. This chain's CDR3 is CARPSTRDRTYEQYF. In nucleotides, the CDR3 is TGTGCCAGACCTTCGACCCGGGACAGAACCTACGAGCAGTACTTC.

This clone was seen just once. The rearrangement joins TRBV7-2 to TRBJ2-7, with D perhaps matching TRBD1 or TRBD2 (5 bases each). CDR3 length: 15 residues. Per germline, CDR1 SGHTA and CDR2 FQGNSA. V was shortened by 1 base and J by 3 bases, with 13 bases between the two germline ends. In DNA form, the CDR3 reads TGTGCCAGCAGCTTAGAAGGTTGGGGGAACTACGAGCAGTACTTC. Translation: CASSLEGWGNYEQYF. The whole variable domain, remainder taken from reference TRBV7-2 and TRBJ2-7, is GAGVSQSPSNKVTEKGKDVELRCDPISGHTALYWYRQSLGQGLEFLIYFQGNSAPDKSGLPSDRFSAERTGGSVSTLTIQRTQQEDSAVYLCASSLEGWGNYEQYFGPGTRLTVT.

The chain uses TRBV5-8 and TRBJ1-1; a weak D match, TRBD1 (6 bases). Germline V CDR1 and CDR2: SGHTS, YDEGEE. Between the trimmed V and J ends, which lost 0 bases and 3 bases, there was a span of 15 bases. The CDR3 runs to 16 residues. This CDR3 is CASSLGFGGPDTEAFF. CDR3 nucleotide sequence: TGTGCCAGCAGCTTGGGGTTTGGGGGGCCGGACACTGAAGCTTTCTTT.

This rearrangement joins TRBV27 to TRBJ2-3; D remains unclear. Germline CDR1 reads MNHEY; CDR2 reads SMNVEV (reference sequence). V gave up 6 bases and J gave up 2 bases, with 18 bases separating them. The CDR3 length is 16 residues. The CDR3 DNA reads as TGTGCCAGCAGCTCTCTCGCGGTAGCCTTCACAGATACGCAGTATTTT. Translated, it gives CASSSLAVAFTDTQYF.

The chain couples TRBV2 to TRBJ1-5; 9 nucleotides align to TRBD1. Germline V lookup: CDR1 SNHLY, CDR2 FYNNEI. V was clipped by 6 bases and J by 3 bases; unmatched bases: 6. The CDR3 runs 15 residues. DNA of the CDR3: TGTGCCAGCAGATCGGACAGGGGTTTCAATCAGCCCCAGCATTTT. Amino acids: CASRSDRGFNQPQHF.

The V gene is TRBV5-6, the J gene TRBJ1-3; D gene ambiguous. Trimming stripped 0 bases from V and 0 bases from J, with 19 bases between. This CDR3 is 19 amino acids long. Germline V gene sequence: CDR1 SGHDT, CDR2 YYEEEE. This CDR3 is CASSLALAASTHSGNTIYF. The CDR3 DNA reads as TGTGCCAGCAGCTTGGCCCTGGCCGCTTCTACTCACTCTGGAAACACCATATATTTT. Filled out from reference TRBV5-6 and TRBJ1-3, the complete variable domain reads DAGVTQSPTHLIKTRGQQVTLRCSPKSGHDTVSWYQQALGQGPQFIFQYYEEEERQRGNFPDRFSGHQFPNYSSELNVNALLLGDSALYLCASSLALAASTHSGNTIYFGEGSWLTVV.

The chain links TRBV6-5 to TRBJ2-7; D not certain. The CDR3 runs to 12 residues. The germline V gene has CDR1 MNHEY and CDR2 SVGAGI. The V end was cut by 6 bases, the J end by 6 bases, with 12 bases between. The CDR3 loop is CASRSTPSEQYF. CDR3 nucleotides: TGTGCCAGCAGATCCACACCCAGCGAGCAGTACTTC.

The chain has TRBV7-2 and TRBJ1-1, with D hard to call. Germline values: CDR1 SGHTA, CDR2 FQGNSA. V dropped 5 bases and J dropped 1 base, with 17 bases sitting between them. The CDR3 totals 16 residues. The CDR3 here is CASSPRLFGENTEAFF. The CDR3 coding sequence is TGTGCCAGCAGCCCACGACTTTTTGGGGAGAACACTGAAGCTTTCTTT.

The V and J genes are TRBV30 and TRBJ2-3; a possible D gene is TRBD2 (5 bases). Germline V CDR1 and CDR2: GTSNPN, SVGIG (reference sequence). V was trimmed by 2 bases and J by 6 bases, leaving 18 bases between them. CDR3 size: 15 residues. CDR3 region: CAWSTLGSPWDTQYF. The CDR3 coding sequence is TGTGCCTGGAGTACCTTGGGGAGTCCTTGGGATACGCAGTATTTT. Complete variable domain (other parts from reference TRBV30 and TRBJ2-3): SQTIHQWPATLVQPVGSPLSLECTVEGTSNPNLYWYRQAAGRGLQLLFYSVGIGQISSEVPQNLSASRPQDRQFILSSKKLLLSDSGFYLCAWSTLGSPWDTQYFGPGTRLTVL.